This section outlines one T cell receptor beta chain sequence together with its context. V shed 5 bases and J 7 bases; nucleotides not matched to a gene: 15. The CDR3 has 16 amino acids. Germline lookup yields CDR1 KGHSH and CDR2 LQKENI. This sample stems from a study of blood T cell repertoires in COVID-19. The wider study: Both acute and convalescent COVID-19 samples were obtained from the United States, Italy and Spain. PBMCs, B-cell-depleted T cells, or T cells provided the cDNA or gDNA that made up the material.

Original analysis: Amplification with reference gene primers provided the estimates of nucleated cell counts. Produced via immunoSEQ multiplex PCR; TCRdb's table is partial and in-frame only. The V and J calls and clone size come from that table; D and trimming were worked out from the DNA. The table records under 300,000 clones, roughly 82% of them present only once. The chain combines TRBV18 with TRBJ2-7; TRBD1 aligns across 9 bases. Sequencing was performed on peripheral blood. The receptor comes from a woman in her forties who had recovered from COVID-19. The CDR3 loop is CASSAQISGQGLEQYF. DNA for the CDR3: TGTGCCAGCTCAGCTCAGATTTCGGGACAGGGCTTGGAGCAGTACTTC.